This T cell receptor beta chain appears in the sequencing data of a study of blood T cell repertoires in COVID-19. Turning to the study itself: Samples came from the United States, Italy and Spain, spanning acute and convalescent COVID-19. Nucleic acid was either cDNA or gDNA, and it came from T cells, B-cell-depleted T cells, or PBMCs.

V gave up 7 bases and J gave up 2 bases, with 9 bases separating them. The CDR3 length is 13 residues. Germline V gene lookup returns CDR1 SNHLY and CDR2 FYNNEI. This clone was seen once. Across 20 to 25 US areas, participants ranged in age from about 18 to 90 years. Categorization into cohorts depended on clinical history that participants reported. Sequencing used immunoSEQ multiplex PCR; TCRdb keeps in-frame clones, though not all of them. Of over 350,000 clones listed, approximately 90% are singletons. The TCR was taken from a woman between 40 and 55 years old who had been exposed to COVID-19. This chain connects TRBV2 to TRBJ2-1, with D unresolved. The specimen was PBMCs or T cells enriched from blood (not recorded which). CDR3 residues: CASNNRAYNEQFF. The CDR3 region has the DNA TGTGCCAGCAACAACCGGGCCTACAATGAGCAGTTCTTC.